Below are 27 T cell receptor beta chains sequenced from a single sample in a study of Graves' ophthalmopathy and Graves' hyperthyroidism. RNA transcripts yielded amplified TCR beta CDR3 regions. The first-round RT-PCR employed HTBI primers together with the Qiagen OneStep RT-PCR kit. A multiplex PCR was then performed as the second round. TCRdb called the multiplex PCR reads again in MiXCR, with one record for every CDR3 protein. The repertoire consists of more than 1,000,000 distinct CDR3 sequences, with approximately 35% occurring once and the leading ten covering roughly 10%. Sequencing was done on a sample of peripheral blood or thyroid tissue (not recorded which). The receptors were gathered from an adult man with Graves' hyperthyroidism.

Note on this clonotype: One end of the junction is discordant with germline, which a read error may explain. This CDR3 is CASSKDSLNSYGYTF. The CDR3 DNA reads TGTGCCAGCAGCAAAGATTCCCTTAATAGCTATGGCTACACCTTC. The rearrangement links TRBV14 to TRBJ1-2; unclear D gene. This CDR3 has 15 amino acids. Germline V gene data show CDR1 as SGHDN and CDR2 as FVKESK. The variable domain in full, completed from reference TRBV14 and TRBJ1-2, reads EAGVTQFPSHSVIEKGQTVTLRCDPISGHDNLYWYRRVMGKEIKFLLHFVKESKQDESGMPNNRFLAERTGGTYSTLKVQPAELEDSGVYFCASSKDSLNSYGYTFGSGTRLTVV.

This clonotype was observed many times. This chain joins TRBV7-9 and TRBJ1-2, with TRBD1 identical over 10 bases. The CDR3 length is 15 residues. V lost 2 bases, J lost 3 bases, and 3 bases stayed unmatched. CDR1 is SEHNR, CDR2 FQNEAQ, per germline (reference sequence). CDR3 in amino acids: CASSLKGTGDYGYTF. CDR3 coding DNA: TGTGCCAGCAGCTTAAAGGGGACAGGGGACTATGGCTACACCTTC.

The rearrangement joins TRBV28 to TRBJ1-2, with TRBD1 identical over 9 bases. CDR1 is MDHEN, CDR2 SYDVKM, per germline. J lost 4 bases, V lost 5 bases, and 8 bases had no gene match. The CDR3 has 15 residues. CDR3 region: CASSPQDRGIYGYTF. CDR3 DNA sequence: TGTGCCAGCAGTCCCCAGGACAGGGGTATCTATGGCTACACCTTC.

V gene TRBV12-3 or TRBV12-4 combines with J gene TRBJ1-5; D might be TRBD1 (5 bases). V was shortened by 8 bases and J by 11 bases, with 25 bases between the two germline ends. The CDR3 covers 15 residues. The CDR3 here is CASPGTSGREETQHF. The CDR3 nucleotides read TGTGCCAGCCCCGGGACTAGCGGGAGAGAGGAGACCCAGCATTTT.

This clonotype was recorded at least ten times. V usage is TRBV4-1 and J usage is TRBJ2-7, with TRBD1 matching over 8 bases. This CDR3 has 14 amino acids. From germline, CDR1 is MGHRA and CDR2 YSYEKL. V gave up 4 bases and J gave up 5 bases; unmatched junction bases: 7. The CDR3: CASSRLDRDHEQYF. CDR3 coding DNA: TGCGCCAGCAGCCGCCTGGACAGGGACCACGAGCAGTACTTC.

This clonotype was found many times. Here the CDR3 reads CAIKDRDQPQHF. In nucleotides, the CDR3 is TGTGCCATTAAAGACAGGGATCAGCCCCAGCATTTT. The chain links TRBV10-3 to TRBJ1-5; 7 bases align to TRBD1. This CDR3 comprises 12 residues. From germline, CDR1 is ENHRY and CDR2 SYGVKD. J lost 5 bases, V lost 9 bases, and 4 bases had no gene match.

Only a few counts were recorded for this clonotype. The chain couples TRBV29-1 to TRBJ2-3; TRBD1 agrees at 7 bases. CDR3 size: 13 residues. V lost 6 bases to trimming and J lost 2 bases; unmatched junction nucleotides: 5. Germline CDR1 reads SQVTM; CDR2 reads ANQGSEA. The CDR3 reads CSVGQVHTDTQYF. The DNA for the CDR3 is TGCAGCGTAGGACAGGTCCACACAGATACGCAGTATTTT.

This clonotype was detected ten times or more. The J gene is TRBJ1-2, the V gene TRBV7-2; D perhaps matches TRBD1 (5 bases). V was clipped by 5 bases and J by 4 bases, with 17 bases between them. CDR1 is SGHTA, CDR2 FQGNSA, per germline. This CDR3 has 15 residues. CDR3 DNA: TGTGCCAGCAGCCTTAGCTTCACAGGAATCTATGGCTACACCTTC. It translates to CASSLSFTGIYGYTF.

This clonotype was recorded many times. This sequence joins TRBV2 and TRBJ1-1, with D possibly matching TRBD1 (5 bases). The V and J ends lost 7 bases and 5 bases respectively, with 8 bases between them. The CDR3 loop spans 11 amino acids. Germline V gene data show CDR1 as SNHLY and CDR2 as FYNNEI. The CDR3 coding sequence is TGTGCCAGCACGGGGGGGACTGAAGCTTTCTTT. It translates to CASTGGTEAFF.

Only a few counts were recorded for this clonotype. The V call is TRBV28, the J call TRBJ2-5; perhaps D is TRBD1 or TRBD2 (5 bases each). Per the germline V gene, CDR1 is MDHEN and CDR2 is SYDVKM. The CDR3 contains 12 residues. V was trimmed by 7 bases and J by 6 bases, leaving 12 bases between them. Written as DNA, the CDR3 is TGTGCCAGCAATCAGCAGGGACAGACCCAGTACTTC. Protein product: CASNQQGQTQYF.

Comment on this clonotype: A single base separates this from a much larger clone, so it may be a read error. The CDR3 DNA reads TGCAGTGCCCTGGGACTAACCTCCTACGAGCAGTACTTC. This codes for CSALGLTSYEQYF. The chain couples TRBV20-1 to TRBJ2-7; TRBD2 matches at 7 bases. CDR3 length: 13 residues. CDR1 is DFQATT and CDR2 is SNEGSKA in the germline V gene (reference sequence). Germline trimming cut 6 bases from V and 0 bases from J; bases unmatched to any gene: 5.

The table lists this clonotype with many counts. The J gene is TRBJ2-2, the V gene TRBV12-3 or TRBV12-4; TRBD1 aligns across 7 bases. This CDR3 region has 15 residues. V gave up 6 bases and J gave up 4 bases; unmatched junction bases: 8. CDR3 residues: CASSSGTVGTGELFF. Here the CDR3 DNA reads TGTGCCAGCAGCTCCGGGACAGTCGGCACCGGGGAGCTGTTTTTT.

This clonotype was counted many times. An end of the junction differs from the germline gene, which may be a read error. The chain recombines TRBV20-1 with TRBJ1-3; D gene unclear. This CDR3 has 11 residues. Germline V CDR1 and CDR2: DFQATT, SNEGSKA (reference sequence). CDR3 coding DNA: TGCAGAGCTACAGTCCCAAACACCATATATTTT. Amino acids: CRATVPNTIYF.

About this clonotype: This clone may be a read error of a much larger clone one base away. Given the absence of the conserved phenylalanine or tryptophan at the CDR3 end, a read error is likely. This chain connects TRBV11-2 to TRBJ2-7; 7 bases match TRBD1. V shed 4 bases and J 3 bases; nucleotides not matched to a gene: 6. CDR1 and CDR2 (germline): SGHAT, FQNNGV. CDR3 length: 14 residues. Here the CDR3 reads CASSSPGQFYEQYY. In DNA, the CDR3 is TGTGCCAGCAGCTCCCCGGGACAGTTCTACGAGCAGTACTAC.

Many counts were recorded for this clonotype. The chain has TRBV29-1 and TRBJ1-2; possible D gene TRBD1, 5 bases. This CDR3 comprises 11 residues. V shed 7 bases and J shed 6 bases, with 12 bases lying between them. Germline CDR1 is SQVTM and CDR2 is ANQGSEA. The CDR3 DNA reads TGCAGCGGGGGGACGTTCAATGGCTACACCTTC. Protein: CSGGTFNGYTF.

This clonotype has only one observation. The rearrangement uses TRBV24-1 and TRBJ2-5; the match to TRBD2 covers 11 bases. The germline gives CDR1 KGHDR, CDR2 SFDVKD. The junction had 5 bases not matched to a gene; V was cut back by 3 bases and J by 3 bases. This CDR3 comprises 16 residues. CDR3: CATSDPRLAGKETQYF. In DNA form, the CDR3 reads TGTGCCACCAGTGATCCCCGACTAGCGGGAAAAGAGACCCAGTACTTC.

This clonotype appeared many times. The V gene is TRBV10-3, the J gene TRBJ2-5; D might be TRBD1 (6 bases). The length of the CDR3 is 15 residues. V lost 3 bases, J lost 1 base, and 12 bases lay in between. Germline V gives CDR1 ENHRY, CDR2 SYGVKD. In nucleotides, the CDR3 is TGTGCCATCAGTGACTCCAACAGGGCCCAAGAGACCCAGTACTTC. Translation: CAISDSNRAQETQYF.

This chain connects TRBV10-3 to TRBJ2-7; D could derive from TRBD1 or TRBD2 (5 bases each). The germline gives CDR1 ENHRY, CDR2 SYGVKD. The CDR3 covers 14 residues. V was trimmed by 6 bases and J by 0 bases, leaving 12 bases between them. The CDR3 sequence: CAISARDPSYEQYF. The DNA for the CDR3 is TGTGCCATCAGCGCCCGGGACCCCTCCTACGAGCAGTACTTC.

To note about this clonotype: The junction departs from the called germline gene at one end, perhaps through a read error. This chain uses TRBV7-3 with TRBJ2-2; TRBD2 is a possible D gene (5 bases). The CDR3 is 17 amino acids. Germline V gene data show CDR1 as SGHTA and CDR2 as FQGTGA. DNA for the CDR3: TGCGCCAGCAGCCAAGATCCCCCTGGGAGTTCGTCCGGGGAGCTGTTTTTT. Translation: CASSQDPPGSSSGELFF.

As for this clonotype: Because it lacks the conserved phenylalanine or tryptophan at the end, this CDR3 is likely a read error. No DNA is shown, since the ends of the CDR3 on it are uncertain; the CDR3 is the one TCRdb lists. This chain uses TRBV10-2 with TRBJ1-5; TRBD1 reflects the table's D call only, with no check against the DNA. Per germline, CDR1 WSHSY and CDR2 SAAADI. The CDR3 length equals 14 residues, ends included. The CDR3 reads CATEPTDSNQPQHR.

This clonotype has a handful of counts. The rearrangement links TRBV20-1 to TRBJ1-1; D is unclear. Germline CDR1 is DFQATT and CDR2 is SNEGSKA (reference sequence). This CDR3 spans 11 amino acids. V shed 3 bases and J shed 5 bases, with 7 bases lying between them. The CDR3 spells CSASRLTEAFF. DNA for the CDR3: TGCAGTGCTAGCCGTTTAACTGAAGCTTTCTTT.

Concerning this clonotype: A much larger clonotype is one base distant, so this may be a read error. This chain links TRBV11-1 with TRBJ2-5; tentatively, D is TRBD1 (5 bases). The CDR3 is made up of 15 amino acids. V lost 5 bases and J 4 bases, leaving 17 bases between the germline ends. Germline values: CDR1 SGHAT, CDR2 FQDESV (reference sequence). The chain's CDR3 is CASSHGQTYRETQYF. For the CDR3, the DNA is TGTGCCAGCAGCCATGGACAAACGTACCGAGAGACCCAGTACTTC.

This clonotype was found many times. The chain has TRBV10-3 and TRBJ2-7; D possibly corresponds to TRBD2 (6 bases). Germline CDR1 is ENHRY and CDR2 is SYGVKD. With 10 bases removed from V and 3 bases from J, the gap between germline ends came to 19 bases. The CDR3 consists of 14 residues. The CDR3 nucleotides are TGTGCCAGCGGATCGGAGGGCCGAGACTACGAGCAGTACTTC. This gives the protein CASGSEGRDYEQYF.

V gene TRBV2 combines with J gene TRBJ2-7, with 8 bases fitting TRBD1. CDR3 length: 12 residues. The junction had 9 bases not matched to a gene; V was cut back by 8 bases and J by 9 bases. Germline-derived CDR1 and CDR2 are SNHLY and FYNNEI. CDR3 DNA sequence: TGTGCCAGCCGTGCAGGGGGCGGAGGGCAGTACTTC. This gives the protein CASRAGGGGQYF.

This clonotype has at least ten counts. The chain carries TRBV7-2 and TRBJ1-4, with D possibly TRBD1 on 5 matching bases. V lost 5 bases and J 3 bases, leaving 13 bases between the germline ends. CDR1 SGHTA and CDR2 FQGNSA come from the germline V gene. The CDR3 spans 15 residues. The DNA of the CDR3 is TGTGCCAGCAGCCGCAGACCGGGACCTAATGAAAAACTGTTTTTT. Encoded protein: CASSRRPGPNEKLFF.

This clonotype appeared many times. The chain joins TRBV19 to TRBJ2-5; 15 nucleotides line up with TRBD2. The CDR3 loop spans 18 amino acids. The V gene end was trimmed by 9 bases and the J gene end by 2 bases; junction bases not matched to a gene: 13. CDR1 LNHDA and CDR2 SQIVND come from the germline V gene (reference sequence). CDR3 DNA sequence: TGTGCCAGCCGAAGTGGGGGACTAGCGGGGGGCCTTCAAGAGACCCAGTACTTC. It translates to CASRSGGLAGGLQETQYF.

In DNA, the CDR3 is TGTGCCAGCAGTCGGAACCCTGAGAATTCACCCCTCCACTTT. Amino acids: CASSRNPENSPLHF. V usage is TRBV6-5 and J usage is TRBJ1-6, with D hard to call. The germline gives CDR1 MNHEY, CDR2 SVGAGI. This CDR3 is 14 amino acids long. Trimming shortened V by 5 bases and J by 7 bases, and 12 bases separated the two germline ends.